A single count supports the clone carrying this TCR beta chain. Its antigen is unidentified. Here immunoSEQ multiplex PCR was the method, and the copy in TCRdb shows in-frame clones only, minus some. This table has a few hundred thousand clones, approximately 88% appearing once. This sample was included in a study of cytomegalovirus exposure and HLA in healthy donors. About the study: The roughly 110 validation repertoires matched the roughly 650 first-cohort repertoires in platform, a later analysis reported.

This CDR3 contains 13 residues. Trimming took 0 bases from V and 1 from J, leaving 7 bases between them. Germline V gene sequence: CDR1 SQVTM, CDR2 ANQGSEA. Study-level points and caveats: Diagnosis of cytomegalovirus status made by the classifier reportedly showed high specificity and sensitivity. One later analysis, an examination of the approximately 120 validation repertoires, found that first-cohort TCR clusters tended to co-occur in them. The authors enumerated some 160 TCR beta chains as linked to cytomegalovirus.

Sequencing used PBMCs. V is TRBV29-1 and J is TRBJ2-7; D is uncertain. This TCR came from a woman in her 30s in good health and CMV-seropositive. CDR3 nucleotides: TGCAGCGTTGAAGACCCCTTATCCTACGAGCAGTACTTC. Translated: CSVEDPLSYEQYF.